The 6 T cell receptor beta chains presented below share a single source sample, sequenced in a study of T cells after yellow fever vaccination. TCRdb recomputed calls from the 5' RACE reads with MiXCR, one row per CDR3 protein. The sample holds 150,000 to 200,000 distinct CDR3 sequences, 5.5% to 7.5% seen once. Specimen: CD4+ T cells sorted from PBMCs, collected on the day of the first yellow fever vaccination. These receptors were obtained from a man between 18 and 29 years old who received the YFV17D yellow fever vaccine.

This clonotype appeared many times. The rearrangement links TRBV27 to TRBJ1-2; D not resolved. The CDR3 has 13 residues. Germline values: CDR1 MNHEY, CDR2 SMNVEV (reference sequence). Deletions cut 3 bases from V and 6 bases from J, with 11 bases between. CDR3 in DNA: TGTGCCAGCAGTTTTACGGGGAAGCATGGCTACACCTTC. Amino acids: CASSFTGKHGYTF.

In this sample, this clonotype turned up many times. This chain connects TRBV6-5 to TRBJ2-1; 11 nucleotides line up with TRBD2. The V segment lost 0 bases and the J segment 5 bases; nucleotides outside the gene matches: 6. Germline V gives CDR1 MNHEY, CDR2 SVGAGI. The CDR3 contains 17 residues. As DNA, the CDR3 is TGTGCCAGCAGTTACTCGGGGCTAGCGGGGGGAAACAATGAGCAGTTCTTC. The encoded protein is CASSYSGLAGGNNEQFF.

This clonotype was seen repeatedly, ten times or more. V gene TRBV6-2 or TRBV6-3 combines with J gene TRBJ2-7, with D tentatively TRBD2 (5 bases). V lost 2 bases and J 2 bases, leaving 10 bases between the germline ends. The germline V gene has CDR1 MNHEY and CDR2 SVGEGT. This CDR3 has 14 residues. The CDR3, as DNA: TGTGCCAGCAGTTACGCGGGTCCGACCTACGAGCAGTACTTC. Translation: CASSYAGPTYEQYF.

V is TRBV12-5 and J is TRBJ2-4, with D hard to call. Germline CDR1 and CDR2: LGHNT and FRNRAP. The CDR3 totals 15 residues. Trimming pared 1 base from V and 1 base from J, leaving 8 bases between. In DNA form, the CDR3 reads TGTGCTAGTGGTTTGGCCCTAGGGGCCAAAAACATTCAGTACTTC. As protein: CASGLALGAKNIQYF.

This clonotype was seen a few times. The rearrangement uses TRBV2 and TRBJ2-3, with 9 positions matching TRBD2. The CDR3 covers 15 residues. The J segment lost 5 bases and the V segment lost 4 bases, leaving 7 bases of the junction unmatched. CDR1 is SNHLY, CDR2 FYNNEI, per germline. The CDR3: CASSARAGGGDTQYF. The DNA of the CDR3 is TGTGCCAGCAGTGCTAGAGCGGGGGGTGGAGATACGCAGTATTTT.

This clonotype appeared many times. The J gene is TRBJ1-6, the V gene TRBV7-2; TRBD1 aligns across 7 bases. The CDR3 covers 13 residues. Per germline, CDR1 SGHTA and CDR2 FQGNSA. With 5 bases clipped from V and 9 bases from J, the junction kept 4 bases outside the gene matches. The CDR3 bases are TGTGCCAGCAGCCCTCGACAGGGTTCACCCCTCCACTTT. Amino acid sequence: CASSPRQGSPLHF. The full variable domain, completed using reference TRBV7-2 and TRBJ1-6, is GAGVSQSPSNKVTEKGKDVELRCDPISGHTALYWYRQSLGQGLEFLIYFQGNSAPDKSGLPSDRFSAERTGGSVSTLTIQRTQQEDSAVYLCASSPRQGSPLHFGNGTRLTVT.